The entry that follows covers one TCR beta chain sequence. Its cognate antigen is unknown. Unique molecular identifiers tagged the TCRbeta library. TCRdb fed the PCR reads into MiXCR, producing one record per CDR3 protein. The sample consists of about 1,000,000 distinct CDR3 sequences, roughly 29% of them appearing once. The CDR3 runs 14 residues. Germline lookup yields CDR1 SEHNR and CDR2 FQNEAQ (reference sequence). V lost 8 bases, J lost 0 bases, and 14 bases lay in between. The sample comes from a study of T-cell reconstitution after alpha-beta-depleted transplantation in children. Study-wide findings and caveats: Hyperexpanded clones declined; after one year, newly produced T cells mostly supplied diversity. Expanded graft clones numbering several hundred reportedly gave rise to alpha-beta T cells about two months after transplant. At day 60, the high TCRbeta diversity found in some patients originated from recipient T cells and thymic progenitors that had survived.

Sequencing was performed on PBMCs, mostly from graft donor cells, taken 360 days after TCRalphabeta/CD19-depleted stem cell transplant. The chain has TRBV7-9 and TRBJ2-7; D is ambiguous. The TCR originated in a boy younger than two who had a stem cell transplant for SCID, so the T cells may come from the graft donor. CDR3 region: CASQFDLSSYEQYF. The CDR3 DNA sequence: TGTGCCAGCCAATTCGACCTAAGCTCCTACGAGCAGTACTTC.